This TCR beta chain was captured by sequencing in a study of CD8+ T cells in alopecia areata. Whole-study results and caveats: Lesional scalp displayed greater clonality than normal scalp, most notably in alopecia totalis/universalis.

On this clone: The antigen is not known.

The CDR3 contains 14 residues. Germline CDR1 is MNHEY and CDR2 is SVGAGI. Trimming at V came to 9 bases and at J to 0 bases, leaving 3 bases not matched to a gene. Extracted RNA was reverse transcribed into cDNA, the sequencing template. This table comes from immunoSEQ multiplex PCR, and its TCRdb copy is limited to in-frame clones, with some not included. The sample comprises 95,000 to 110,000 clones, roughly 50% of which are singletons, and around 8.5% rests with the top ten. What was sequenced was CD4+ T cells sorted from blood. This clonotype originated in a human donor in good health. The chain has TRBV6-5 and TRBJ2-3, with TRBD2 matching 10 bases. The CDR3 sequence: CASQRGGSTDTQYF. CDR3 bases: TGTGCCAGTCAGCGGGGGGGGAGCACAGATACGCAGTATTTT.